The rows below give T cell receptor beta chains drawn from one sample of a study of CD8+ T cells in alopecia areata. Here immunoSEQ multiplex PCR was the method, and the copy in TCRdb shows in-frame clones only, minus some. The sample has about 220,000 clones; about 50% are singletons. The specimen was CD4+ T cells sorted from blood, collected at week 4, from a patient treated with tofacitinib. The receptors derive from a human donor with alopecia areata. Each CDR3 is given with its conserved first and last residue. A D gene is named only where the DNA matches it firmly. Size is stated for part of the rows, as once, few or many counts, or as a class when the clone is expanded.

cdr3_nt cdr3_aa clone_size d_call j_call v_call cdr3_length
TGTGCCAGCAGCCGAGGGCGGGGGGGCCAGTTCTTC CASSRGRGGQFF NA TRBD2 TRBJ2-1 TRBV2 12
TGCAGCGTTGAGGGGGGGGCCCACGAGACCCAGTACTTC CSVEGGAHETQYF NA NA TRBJ2-5 TRBV29-1 13
TGTGCCTGGAGTGAGGGACAGCCTTCAGATACGCAGTATTTT CAWSEGQPSDTQYF few TRBD1 TRBJ2-3 TRBV30 14
TGCGCCAGCAGCTCCTTCGGGACCCAAAATGAAAAACTGTTTTTT CASSSFGTQNEKLFF NA NA TRBJ1-4 TRBV5-1 15
TGTGCCAGCAGCCCCATAGGGGACACTGAAGCTTTCTTT CASSPIGDTEAFF NA NA TRBJ1-1 TRBV7-9 13
TGCGCCAGCAGCGGGAAGGGCAATGAGCAGTTCTTC CASSGKGNEQFF NA NA TRBJ2-1 TRBV5-1 12
TGTGCCAGCACGGGTCTGGGGGCCCTTGAAGCTTTCTTT CASTGLGALEAFF NA NA TRBJ1-1 TRBV6-5 13
TGTGCCAGCAGCCACCTTACCGACAGGTGGGAGCAGTACTTC CASSHLTDRWEQYF NA NA TRBJ2-7 TRBV14 14
TGTGCCAGCAGTCGACAGGGCCCTAGATACTCCTACGAGCAGTACTTC CASSRQGPRYSYEQYF NA TRBD1 TRBJ2-7 TRBV27 16
TGCAGCGTTGAAGCTTGGGACAGGGGGCGATTAGAGACCCAGTACTTC CSVEAWDRGRLETQYF NA TRBD1 TRBJ2-5 TRBV29-1 16
TGTGCCTGGACCTACGGGGGGCCTACCTACGAGCAGTACTTC CAWTYGGPTYEQYF NA NA TRBJ2-7 TRBV30 14
TGTGCCAGCAGTGATTTCATTAGCGGAGGGACAGATACGCAGTATTTT CASSDFISGGTDTQYF NA NA TRBJ2-3 TRBV25-1 16
TGTGCCAGCAGCTTAGCGAGCCGTTCGGGTACGCAGTATTTT CASSLASRSGTQYF NA NA TRBJ2-3 TRBV11-2 14
TGCAGCGTTGTGAAGGATTCCTACGAGCAGTACTTC CSVVKDSYEQYF NA NA TRBJ2-7 TRBV29-1 12
TGCAGTGCTAGAGAGGCGAATGGCTACACCTTC CSAREANGYTF NA NA TRBJ1-2 TRBV20-1 11
TGCAGCGTTGATGTTCCCGAGAAAGCAGATACGCAGTATTTT CSVDVPEKADTQYF NA NA TRBJ2-3 TRBV29-1 14
TGTGCCAGCAGCTTAGATCCGACCTGGGAGCCCCTCCACTTT CASSLDPTWEPLHF NA NA TRBJ1-6 TRBV7-2 14
TGCGCCAGCAGCCAGAGGGACGGGGGGGTGAGGGAAAAACTGTTTTTT CASSQRDGGVREKLFF NA NA TRBJ1-4 TRBV4-1 16
TGTGCCAGCAGCGTAGGTGGTCGGGGCTACACCTTC CASSVGGRGYTF once NA TRBJ1-2 TRBV9 12
TGTGCCAGCAGTACGATCCCCTCTAATTCACCCCTCCACTTT CASSTIPSNSPLHF NA NA TRBJ1-6 TRBV6-5 14
TGTGCCGGTTGGGACGTTGACTATGGCTACACCTTC CAGWDVDYGYTF NA NA TRBJ1-2 TRBV19 12
TGTGCCAGCAGCTTGGGCCTAGCTGGGGCCAACGTCCTGACTTTC CASSLGLAGANVLTF NA NA TRBJ2-6 TRBV5-6 15
TGTGCCAGCAGCCACAGGACTAGCAGATACACCTACGAGCAGTACTTC CASSHRTSRYTYEQYF NA TRBD2 TRBJ2-7 TRBV14 16
TGTGCCTGGAGCCGGGGGACTAGCGGTGAACATGAGCAGTTCTTC CAWSRGTSGEHEQFF NA TRBD2 TRBJ2-1 TRBV30 15
TGTGTCAGCAACCCCCAAGGGTTAACCGGGGAGCTGTTTTTT CVSNPQGLTGELFF NA NA TRBJ2-2 TRBV2 14
TGCGCCAGCAGCCAAGTCCCGGGACAGACCTACGAGCAGTACTTC CASSQVPGQTYEQYF few TRBD1 TRBJ2-7 TRBV4-3 15
TGTGCCAGCAGTGCCCGGGACAGGGTATCAGATACGCAGTATTTT CASSARDRVSDTQYF NA TRBD1 TRBJ2-3 TRBV25-1 15
TGTGCCAGCAGTGAAGTTGGAGTTACGCAGCCCCAGCATTTT CASSEVGVTQPQHF once NA TRBJ1-5 TRBV25-1 14
TGTGCCAGCAGTGATCCGGGACTAGCTAGCACAGATACGCAGTATTTT CASSDPGLASTDTQYF NA TRBD2 TRBJ2-3 TRBV25-1 16
TGTGCCAGCAGTTCCCGAGGGGCCTTTAACACCGGGGAGCTGTTTTTT CASSSRGAFNTGELFF NA NA TRBJ2-2 TRBV27 16
TGTGCCAGCAGTGAATTTGATAGGGTGTGGGCATACGAGCAGTACTTC CASSEFDRVWAYEQYF few NA TRBJ2-7 TRBV25-1 16
TGTGCCAGCAGCTTTGACCGTAGAAATTCACCCCTCCACTTT CASSFDRRNSPLHF NA NA TRBJ1-6 TRBV7-3 14
TGTGCCAGCAGTTACACGAGGACGGCTGAAGCTTTCTTT CASSYTRTAEAFF NA NA TRBJ1-1 TRBV6-5 13
TGTGCCAGCAGCTTAGCACGGGTGAGCACAGATACGCAGTATTTT CASSLARVSTDTQYF many NA TRBJ2-3 TRBV7-2 15
TGTGCCAGCAGCGTCGGACAAGGCGCCTACGAGCAGTACTTC CASSVGQGAYEQYF NA NA TRBJ2-7 TRBV5-6 14
TGTGCCAGCAGCTTCGGGACCTCAGACCCCCAGCATTTT CASSFGTSDPQHF once NA TRBJ1-5 TRBV27 13
TGCGCCAGCAGCCCCGACGAGGCAAGCCAAGTGCTGTTCTTC CASSPDEASQVLFF few NA TRBJ2-1 TRBV4-1 14
TGCGCCAGCAGCCAAGACAGGGAACAGCCCCAGCATTTT CASSQDREQPQHF once NA TRBJ1-5 TRBV4-3 13
TGTGCCAGCAGCTTGAGGGGTTCCTACAATGAGCAGTTCTTC CASSLRGSYNEQFF NA NA TRBJ2-1 TRBV11-2 14
TGCGCCAGCAGCTACACTAGCGGGCCAAACACCGGGGAGCTGTTTTTT CASSYTSGPNTGELFF once TRBD2 TRBJ2-2 TRBV5-1 16
TGTGCCACCAGCAGAGATACGAAAGGCGAGCAGTACTTC CATSRDTKGEQYF NA NA TRBJ2-7 TRBV15 13
TGTGCCAGCAGCTTAGTCTCGGGCGGCTCCTACGAGCAGTACTTC CASSLVSGGSYEQYF NA NA TRBJ2-7 TRBV7-9 15
TGTGCCAGCAGTTCTGGGACAGGGGGCGAGCAGTACTTC CASSSGTGGEQYF NA TRBD1 TRBJ2-7 TRBV28 13
TGTGCCAGCAGCTCCGGGGTCCAAGAGACCCAGTACTTC CASSSGVQETQYF NA NA TRBJ2-5 TRBV7-3 13
TGTGCCAGCAGCGAAACGGTTAAACAGTTCTTC CASSETVKQFF few NA TRBJ2-1 TRBV7-9 11
TGCGCCAGCAGCTCGACAGGGAAAAACACTGAAGCTTTCTTT CASSSTGKNTEAFF many TRBD1 TRBJ1-1 TRBV5-1 14
TGTGCCTGGAGTGGCCCTAGGGACCCTAGCACAGATACGCAGTATTTT CAWSGPRDPSTDTQYF NA NA TRBJ2-3 TRBV30 16
TGTGCCAGTAGTATAGATAAAGGCGGCTACACCTTC CASSIDKGGYTF NA NA TRBJ1-2 TRBV19 12
TGCAGCGCAACAGGGGATGGCTACACCTTC CSATGDGYTF few TRBD1 TRBJ1-2 TRBV29-1 10
TGTGCCAGCAGTGAGTACAGGGAGTCCAAAAACATTCAGTACTTC CASSEYRESKNIQYF many NA TRBJ2-4 TRBV6-1 15
TGCAGCGTGGCGGCACAGGGGTCGGGCAATCAGCCCCAGCATTTT CSVAAQGSGNQPQHF NA TRBD1 TRBJ1-5 TRBV29-1 15
TGTGCCAGCAGCCACCCTGGTACAACTAATGAAAAACTGTTTTTT CASSHPGTTNEKLFF few NA TRBJ1-4 TRBV2 15
TGTGCCAGCAGTGGGGGATGGCAAGAGACCCAGTACTTC CASSGGWQETQYF few NA TRBJ2-5 TRBV6-1 13
TGCAGCGTTGCTAGCGGGGACTACAATGAGCAGTTCTTC CSVASGDYNEQFF NA TRBD2 TRBJ2-1 TRBV29-1 13
TGTGCCAGCAGCAGGGGTACTGAAGCTTTCTTT CASSRGTEAFF NA NA TRBJ1-1 TRBV27 11